The 29 T cell receptor beta chains listed next were all sequenced from one sample in a study of shared clonotypes between healthy human individuals. The assay was immunoSEQ multiplex PCR, and TCRdb's table has in-frame clones only and misses some. The table includes approximately 500,000 clones, approximately 80% detected once. The sequenced sample was PBMCs. The receptors shown here come from a woman aged 35 to 49 in good health. Some clones in this sample may be carry-over from other donors' samples.

The J gene is TRBJ1-1, the V gene TRBV9; D is unresolved. Germline-derived CDR1 and CDR2 are SGDLS and YYNGEE. V was clipped by 0 bases and J by 3 bases, with 18 bases between them. The CDR3 runs 17 residues. The CDR3 region is CASSVAGLRAWDTEAFF. The CDR3 nucleotides read TGTGCCAGCAGCGTAGCGGGTTTGAGGGCCTGGGACACTGAAGCTTTCTTT.

V is TRBV5-1 and J is TRBJ2-1, with 14 bases identical to TRBD2. This CDR3 is built from 15 residues. Trimming removed 4 bases from V and 10 bases from J; junction bases left unmatched: 7. Germline CDR1 is SGHRS and CDR2 is YFSETQ. The CDR3 DNA reads TGCGCCAGCAGCCCGGGACTAGCGGGAGAGGGCGAGCAGTTCTTC. Its translation is CASSPGLAGEGEQFF.

The chain links TRBV4-2 to TRBJ2-1; unclear D gene. CDR1 and CDR2 from the germline V gene are LGHNA and YNFKEQ. V was clipped by 0 bases and J by 7 bases, with 13 bases between them. CDR3 size: 15 residues. The chain's CDR3 is CASSQDNLLLNEQFF. CDR3 bases: TGTGCCAGCAGCCAAGATAACCTTCTGCTTAATGAGCAGTTCTTC.

V is TRBV7-3 and J is TRBJ2-3; D perhaps matches TRBD1 (5 bases). Germline lookup yields CDR1 SGHTA and CDR2 FQGTGA. The CDR3 is 13 residues long. V was pared by 5 bases and J by 2 bases, with 8 bases between. The chain's CDR3 is CASSGHSTDTQYF. The CDR3 DNA reads as TGTGCCAGCAGCGGACATTCCACAGATACGCAGTATTTT.

The CDR3 is CASTGQGVRTGELFF. CDR3 DNA sequence: TGTGCCAGCACCGGACAGGGCGTTCGCACCGGGGAGCTGTTTTTT. V gene TRBV5-6 combines with J gene TRBJ2-2; 8 bases are a match to TRBD1. The CDR3 loop spans 15 amino acids. The J segment lost 4 bases and the V segment lost 6 bases, leaving 8 bases of the junction unmatched. Per germline, CDR1 SGHDT and CDR2 YYEEEE.

The chain recombines TRBV29-1 with TRBJ2-1; 13 nucleotides agree with TRBD2. V shed 7 bases, J shed 14 bases, and the junction held 5 bases outside the gene matches. The CDR3 sequence is 11 residues long. Germline V CDR1 and CDR2: SQVTM, ANQGSEA. In DNA, the CDR3 is TGCAGCGCTGGACTAGCGGGAGTTGAGTTCTTC. Its protein product is CSAGLAGVEFF.

The gene calls are TRBV6-4 and TRBJ2-3, with 10 bases matching TRBD2. The CDR3 covers 15 residues. Germline trimming cut 4 bases from V and 4 bases from J; bases unmatched to any gene: 5. Germline assignment: CDR1 MRHNA and CDR2 SNTAGT. The chain's CDR3 is CASSASGRGSDTQYF. The CDR3 bases are TGTGCCAGCAGTGCAAGCGGGAGGGGATCAGATACGCAGTATTTT.

This chain links TRBV19 with TRBJ2-2; 8 positions match TRBD2. This CDR3 is 16 amino acids long. The V gene's germline CDR1 is LNHDA and CDR2 SQIVND (reference sequence). V shed 5 bases and J 1 base; nucleotides not matched to a gene: 6. CDR3 bases: TGTGCCAGTAGTCGAGCTAGCGGGCTGAACACCGGGGAGCTGTTTTTT. It yields the protein CASSRASGLNTGELFF.

The rearrangement links TRBV6-6 to TRBJ2-3; TRBD1 is a possible D gene (5 bases). V lost 1 base and J 5 bases, leaving 16 bases between the germline ends. Germline assignment: CDR1 MNHNY and CDR2 SVGAGI (reference sequence). CDR3 length equals 16 residues. The DNA for the CDR3 is TGTGCCAGCAGTTACTATGGGCAGGGCGACAAAGATACGCAGTATTTT. Its protein is CASSYYGQGDKDTQYF.

This clone was observed a few times. CDR3 protein: CASSRKTDTYEQYF. CDR3 nucleotide sequence: TGTGCCAGCAGTCGGAAGACAGATACCTACGAGCAGTACTTC. The rearrangement links TRBV5-4 to TRBJ2-7, with TRBD1 as a possible D gene (5 bases). Germline CDR1 is SGHNT and CDR2 is YYREEE (reference sequence). V was clipped by 5 bases and J by 2 bases, with 14 bases between them. The CDR3 totals 14 residues.

This sequence joins TRBV5-6 and TRBJ2-7, with unresolved D. Germline CDR1 reads SGHDT; CDR2 reads YYEEEE. V lost 4 bases, J lost 5 bases, and 10 bases lay in between. This CDR3 has 12 residues. In nucleotides, the CDR3 is TGTGCCAGCAGCACTCTTGAGAACGAGCAGTACTTC. It encodes CASSTLENEQYF.

This clone was counted a single time. The chain couples TRBV29-1 to TRBJ2-4, with TRBD2 matching 14 bases. This CDR3 spans 15 amino acids. The V and J ends lost 7 bases and 3 bases, in that order; junction bases with no gene match: 5. Germline lookup yields CDR1 SQVTM and CDR2 ANQGSEA. CDR3 coding DNA: TGCAGCGGTGGACTAGCGGGAGGTGGCAAAAACATTCAGTACTTC. This gives the protein CSGGLAGGGKNIQYF.

The chain has TRBV12-2 and TRBJ1-2. TRBV12-2 is shown as a pseudogene. The CDR3 has 16 amino acids. CDR3 coding DNA: TGTGCAAGTCGCCCGACGCCTTGGGTAGGGTTCTATGGCTACACCTTC. This codes for CASRPTPWVGFYGYTF.

This clone has only one observation. In DNA form, the CDR3 reads TGTGCCAGCAGTGCTCTGGGACAAACGGCCGGTGGCTACACCTTC. Its protein is CASSALGQTAGGYTF. The rearrangement uses TRBV2 and TRBJ1-2; possible D gene TRBD1, 6 bases. Germline V gene data show CDR1 as SNHLY and CDR2 as FYNNEI. V lost 4 bases to trimming and J lost 7 bases, with 19 bases between them. This CDR3 contains 15 residues.

Comments on this clone: Other DNA sequences in the sample encode the same CDR3. This chain links TRBV6-1 with TRBJ2-3, with D perhaps matching TRBD1 (5 bases). Trimming left V 4 bases short and J 2 bases short, with 10 bases between. The germline CDR1 and CDR2 sequences are MNHNS and SASEGT. This CDR3 is 14 amino acids long. The CDR3 DNA reads TGTGCCAGCAGTGTAAGTGGGGCCACAGATACGCAGTATTTT. This codes for CASSVSGATDTQYF.

This chain connects TRBV28 to TRBJ1-5; tentatively, D is TRBD1 (5 bases). The CDR3 has 16 residues. CDR1 and CDR2 (germline): MDHEN, SYDVKM. V was shortened by 2 bases and J by 0 bases, with 11 bases between the two germline ends. The CDR3 spells CASSLGGGYSNQPQHF. The CDR3 DNA reads TGTGCCAGCAGTTTAGGGGGAGGTTATAGCAATCAGCCCCAGCATTTT.

This chain links TRBV5-1 with TRBJ2-3; D is undetermined. V was pared by 4 bases and J by 6 bases, with 15 bases between. This CDR3 has 14 amino acids. The germline V gene has CDR1 SGHRS and CDR2 YFSETQ. The CDR3 region has the DNA TGCGCCAGCAGCCCCGAGGTTCAAGGCGATACGCAGTATTTT. Amino acid sequence: CASSPEVQGDTQYF.

V and J are TRBV18 and TRBJ2-5; D uncertain. Deletions cut 3 bases from V and 1 base from J, with 12 bases between. The CDR3 length is 15 residues. In germline, CDR1 is KGHSH, CDR2 LQKENI. Here the CDR3 DNA reads TGTGCCAGCTCACCCCAACGAGCCGGCCAAGAGACCCAGTACTTC. Translated: CASSPQRAGQETQYF.

The V call is TRBV7-9, the J call TRBJ2-7; D perhaps matches TRBD1 (5 bases). Germline CDR1 and CDR2: SEHNR and FQNEAQ (reference sequence). The V and J ends lost 4 bases and 4 bases respectively, with 8 bases between them. The CDR3 sequence is 12 residues long. The CDR3 DNA reads as TGTGCCAGCAGCTCGACAGATTACGAGCAGTACTTC. It is translated as CASSSTDYEQYF. The full variable domain, its missing parts supplied by reference TRBV7-9 and TRBJ2-7, is DTGVSQNPRHKITKRGQNVTFRCDPISEHNRLYWYRQTLGQGPEFLTYFQNEAQLEKSRLLSDRFSAERPKGSFSTLEIQRTEQGDSAMYLCASSSTDYEQYFGPGTRLTVT.

The chain uses TRBV2 and TRBJ1-5, with D possibly being TRBD1 (6 bases). Germline lookup yields CDR1 SNHLY and CDR2 FYNNEI. Trimming took off 4 bases at V and 7 bases at J, with 11 bases between the two ends. This CDR3 is built from 13 residues. This chain's CDR3 is CASSGTVPQPQHF. For the CDR3, the DNA is TGTGCCAGCAGTGGGACAGTTCCCCAGCCCCAGCATTTT.

The chain is built from TRBV2 and TRBJ2-1; tentatively, D is TRBD2 (6 bases). Germline CDR1 and CDR2: SNHLY and FYNNEI. The germline V and J ends were trimmed by 6 bases and 0 bases, with 9 bases remaining between them. The CDR3 extends over 14 amino acids. The CDR3 loop is CASRGGSSYNEQFF. CDR3 DNA sequence: TGTGCCAGCAGAGGAGGGAGCTCCTACAATGAGCAGTTCTTC.

This sequence joins TRBV4-3 and TRBJ2-4; D call uncertain. The germline CDR1 and CDR2 sequences are LGHNA and YSLEER. The V end was cut by 2 bases, the J end by 1 base, with 3 bases between. CDR3 length: 13 amino acids. The CDR3 DNA is TGCGCCAGCAGCCAAAGGGCCAAAAACATTCAGTACTTC. Translating it yields CASSQRAKNIQYF.

The chain employs TRBV10-3 and TRBJ1-2; D may be TRBD1 (6 bases). CDR3 length equals 13 residues. Trimming removed 3 bases from V and 6 bases from J, with 11 bases in between. Germline V gene sequence: CDR1 ENHRY, CDR2 SYGVKD. The DNA of the CDR3 is TGTGCCATCAGTGAACAGGGTATTAATGGCTACACCTTC. It yields the protein CAISEQGINGYTF.

The chain combines TRBV7-8 with TRBJ1-4; 10 nucleotides line up with TRBD1. V lost 4 bases to trimming and J lost 6 bases; unmatched junction nucleotides: 2. This CDR3 region has 14 residues. The germline gives CDR1 SGHVS, CDR2 FQNEAQ. This chain's CDR3 is CASSWDRGDEKLFF. The CDR3 DNA reads TGTGCCAGCAGCTGGGACAGGGGTGATGAAAAACTGTTTTTT.

This clone was counted only a few times. This may stem from a read error, because a much larger clone lies one nucleotide away. The same CDR3 can be traced to other DNA sequences in this sample. This rearrangement joins TRBV6-4 to TRBJ2-1; D is ambiguous. Germline CDR1 is MRHNA and CDR2 is SNTAGT. CDR3 length: 13 amino acids. Trimming removed 0 bases at V and 5 bases at J, with 5 bases between. The CDR3 DNA reads TGTGCCAGCAGTGACTCCGACAACAATGAGCAGTTCTTC. Translating gives CASSDSDNNEQFF.

V gene TRBV5-1 combines with J gene TRBJ2-7; D not certain. The CDR3 covers 16 residues. The germline V gene encodes CDR1 SGHRS and CDR2 YFSETQ. V was clipped by 0 bases and J by 4 bases, with 17 bases between them. CDR3 coding DNA: TGCGCCAGCAGCTTGGGCTACGGGCCGTTATCGTACGAGCAGTACTTC. Protein product: CASSLGYGPLSYEQYF.

The DNA of the CDR3 is TGTGCCACCAGCAGAGCGAGTCGTACCTACGAGCAGTACTTC. Its translation: CATSRASRTYEQYF. This chain links TRBV15 with TRBJ2-7; D uncertain. Germline-derived CDR1 and CDR2 are LNHNV and YYDKDF (reference sequence). The CDR3 extends over 14 amino acids. Trimming shortened V by 1 base and J by 2 bases, and 9 bases separated the two germline ends.

The CDR3 sequence is CASSKLSGTEAFF. Written as DNA, the CDR3 is TGTGCCAGCAGCAAACTCAGTGGCACTGAAGCTTTCTTT. The chain is built from TRBV9 and TRBJ1-1, with D unresolved. This CDR3 comprises 13 residues. In germline, CDR1 is SGDLS, CDR2 YYNGEE. Trimming removed 4 bases at V and 4 bases at J, with 11 bases between.

The gene calls are TRBV4-1 and TRBJ1-2; a weak D match, TRBD1 (5 bases). Trimming took off 2 bases at V and 5 bases at J, with 15 bases between the two ends. Germline V lookup: CDR1 MGHRA, CDR2 YSYEKL. CDR3 size: 15 residues. The CDR3 protein is CASSQSDGGAYGYTF. The CDR3 DNA is TGCGCCAGCAGCCAATCAGACGGGGGAGCTTATGGCTACACCTTC.